The following is a TCR delta chain sequence with its context. The protein given by TCRdb reflects a much larger clone and differs at residue 3 from this DNA's translation, likely from a read error; the protein shown is the DNA's translation. The same CDR3 also results from other DNA sequences found in this sample. These data belong to a study of gamma-delta chains in newborns, infants, children. Study-level information: Polyclonal expansion of innate γδ T cells after birth follows microbial exposure.

TCRdb reran clone calling via CATT on the reads. The repertoire includes about 6,900 delta-chain clones, 2.1% of them detected once, and about a tenth sits in the top ten. Sequenced sample: blood. The sequence came from a child who was a newborn, infant or young child, either healthy, febrile or measles-vaccinated (not recorded which).

The CDR3 coding sequence is TGTGCCCGTGACACCGTGGGGGATACTTTGACAGCACAACTCTTCTTT. This sequence encodes CARDTVGDTLTAQLFF. This sequence joins TRDV2 and TRDJ2; 9 bases align to TRDD3. The CDR3 is made up of 16 amino acids. The V gene's germline CDR1 is GEAIGNYY and CDR2 EKD.